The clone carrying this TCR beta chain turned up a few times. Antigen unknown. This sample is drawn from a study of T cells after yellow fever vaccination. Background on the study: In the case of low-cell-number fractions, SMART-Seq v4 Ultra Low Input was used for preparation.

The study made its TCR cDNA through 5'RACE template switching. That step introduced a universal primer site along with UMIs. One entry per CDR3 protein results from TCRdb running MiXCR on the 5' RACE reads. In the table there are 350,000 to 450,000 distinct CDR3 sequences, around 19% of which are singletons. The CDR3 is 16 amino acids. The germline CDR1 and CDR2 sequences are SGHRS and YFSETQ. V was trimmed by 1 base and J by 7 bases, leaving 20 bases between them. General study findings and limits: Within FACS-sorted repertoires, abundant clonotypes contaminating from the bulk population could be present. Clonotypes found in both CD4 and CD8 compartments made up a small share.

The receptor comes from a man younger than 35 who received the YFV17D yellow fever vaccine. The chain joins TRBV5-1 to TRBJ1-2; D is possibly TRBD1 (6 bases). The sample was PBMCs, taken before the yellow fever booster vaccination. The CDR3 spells CASSLWGDTDVAGYTF. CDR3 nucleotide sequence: TGCGCCAGCAGCTTGTGGGGGGACACGGACGTTGCTGGCTACACCTTC.